This entry is about one T cell receptor beta chain. The data were taken from a study of blood T cell repertoires in COVID-19. V was cut by 2 bases and J by 0 bases, with 8 bases left in between. CDR1 SGHRS and CDR2 YFSETQ come from the germline V gene. The CDR3 runs 15 residues. As handled by the study authors: The authors estimated nucleated cell counts from reference gene primer amplification. Measured with immunoSEQ multiplex PCR; TCRdb has only the in-frame clones, and not every one. For V, J and clone size, that table is used; D and trimming come from the DNA. The repertoire holds 150,000 or so clones, approximately 82% seen once, with about 16% in the top ten.

The material sequenced was peripheral blood. The V and J genes are TRBV5-1 and TRBJ1-4; unclear D gene. The receptor was derived from a human donor with acute or convalescent COVID-19. The donor label of this sample is uncertain. For the CDR3, the DNA is TGCGCCAGCAGCTTAAATCCCGCAACTAATGAAAAACTGTTTTTT. It codes for CASSLNPATNEKLFF.